A selection of T cell receptor beta chains follows, all from one sample in a study of T-cell memory formation after mild COVID-19. TCRdb passed the 5' RACE reads through MiXCR, listing each CDR3 protein once. In the table there are 400,000 to 500,000 distinct CDR3 sequences, roughly 18% of which are singletons. The specimen was PBMCs or a T cell subset sorted from them (not recorded which). The receptors come from a man younger than 35 who had mild COVID-19 (a few samples of this study predate the infection). Cell type and time point are not known. CDR3s include the opening cysteine and the closing phenylalanine or tryptophan. The D gene is left open where the match is weak. Where a row states a size, it is once, few, many or the class of an expanded clone; other rows omit it.

V gene	CDR3 length	clone size	D gene	J gene	CDR3 DNA	CDR3 protein
TRBV7-8	14	NA	TRBD1	TRBJ2-3	TGTGCCAGCAGCAAGACAGGGACCACAGATACGCAGTATTTT	CASSKTGTTDTQYF
TRBV28	14	NA	TRBD1	TRBJ1-2	TGTGCCAGCACCTACACAGGGGTGGACTATGGCTACACCTTC	CASTYTGVDYGYTF
TRBV30	14	few	NA	TRBJ2-7	TGTGCCTGGAGTCTCAGTAGTATGAGCTACGAGCAGTACTTC	CAWSLSSMSYEQYF
TRBV5-1	14	NA	NA	TRBJ1-2	TGCGCCAGCAGCTATATAGGGGTAGGGTACGGCTACACCTTC	CASSYIGVGYGYTF
TRBV7-9	14	NA	TRBD1	TRBJ2-3	TGTGCCAGCAGCGGGGACAGGGAGTTTGATACGCAGTATTTT	CASSGDREFDTQYF
TRBV6-1	14	NA	TRBD1	TRBJ2-3	TGTGCCAGCAGTGAATTACAGGGGTCGGATACGCAGTATTTT	CASSELQGSDTQYF
TRBV20-1	15	few	TRBD1	TRBJ2-1	TGCAGTGCTAGAGATCCCCTCCAGGGGGCGAATGAGCAGTTCTTC	CSARDPLQGANEQFF
TRBV7-6	16	many	NA	TRBJ1-3	TGTGCCAGCAGCTTTGGGCAGGGAAGGACTGGAAACACCATATATTTT	CASSFGQGRTGNTIYF
TRBV30	18	NA	NA	TRBJ1-1	TGTGCCTGGAGTAAGTTCAGGGTTTCCTTGGACCCGAACACTGAAGCTTTCTTT	CAWSKFRVSLDPNTEAFF
TRBV10-1	14	NA	TRBD1	TRBJ1-4	TGCGCCAGCAGTGAGAGGACAGGGGGAGAAAAACTGTTTTTT	CASSERTGGEKLFF
TRBV4-1	17	NA	NA	TRBJ2-3	TGCGCCAGCAGCCAAGTGGGAAGAACCGAAGGTGGAGATACGCAGTATTTT	CASSQVGRTEGGDTQYF
TRBV7-8	13	NA	NA	TRBJ2-7	TGTGCCAGCAGCTTAATGGGACGGGGAGAGCAGTACTTC	CASSLMGRGEQYF